The rows below give T cell receptor beta chains drawn from one sample of a study of T cell repertoires in cytomegalovirus infection. TCRdb called the reads again in MiXCR, with one record for every CDR3 protein. The sample carries around 200,000 distinct CDR3 sequences, roughly 17% recorded once. The sample comprised CD8+ T cells from PBMCs. These receptors were taken from a human donor in good health (CMV status not recorded). Some clones in this sample may be carry-over from other donors' samples. The CDR3 runs from the conserved cysteine through the conserved F or W. Fields, in order: V gene, D gene, J gene, clone size, CDR3 protein, CDR3 DNA. D genes are given only for firm matches. Clone size appears in some rows only: once, few, many, or a class for an expanded clone.

TRBV3-1	.	TRBJ2-3	few	CASSERTYRDTQYF	TGTGCCAGCAGCGAGCGGACTTATCGGGATACGCAGTATTTT
TRBV7-9	TRBD1	TRBJ1-3	.	CASSYWDSGIGNTIYF	TGTGCCAGCAGCTATTGGGACAGCGGAATTGGAAACACCATATATTTT
TRBV4-1	.	TRBJ2-7	.	CASSQDRTGQGLYEQYF	TGCGCCAGCAGCCAAGACCGAACGGGCCAGGGGCTTTACGAGCAGTACTTC
TRBV6-2/TRBV6-3	.	TRBJ2-7	.	CARSPQGDYEQYF	TGTGCCCGCAGCCCCCAGGGTGACTACGAGCAGTACTTC
TRBV12-3/TRBV12-4	.	TRBJ2-3	few	CASSLSRVLGADTQYF	TGTGCCAGCAGTTTAAGTCGAGTCCTAGGTGCAGATACGCAGTATTTT
TRBV4-1	.	TRBJ2-7	many	CASSQETGRDEQYF	TGCGCCAGCAGCCAAGAGACAGGGAGGGACGAGCAGTACTTC
TRBV7-8	.	TRBJ1-5	few	CASSTTGMGNQPQHF	TGTGCCAGCAGCACCACAGGGATGGGCAATCAGCCCCAGCATTTT
TRBV7-6	.	TRBJ2-3	.	CASSPQPGHSLGVYTDTQYF	TGTGCCAGCAGCCCCCAACCGGGACATTCCTTAGGGGTTTACACAGATACGCAGTATTTT
TRBV3-1	.	TRBJ2-6	.	CASSPPGSYSGANVLTF	TGTGCCAGCAGCCCCCCCGGTTCCTACTCTGGGGCCAACGTCCTGACTTTC
TRBV27	.	TRBJ2-7	.	CASSQGLGGYEQYF	TGTGCCAGCAGTCAGGGCCTCGGTGGGTACGAGCAGTACTTC
TRBV7-9	.	TRBJ1-1	few	CASSLPGAGATEAFF	TGTGCCAGCAGCTTACCGGGGGCGGGGGCCACTGAAGCTTTCTTT
TRBV6-1	.	TRBJ2-7	few	CASSEKDLSRALGYEQYF	TGTGCCAGCAGTGAGAAGGATCTGTCCAGGGCCCTAGGTTACGAGCAGTACTTC
TRBV4-1	.	TRBJ2-7	.	CASSQERRDEQYF	TGCGCCAGCAGCCAAGAGCGGCGGGACGAGCAGTACTTC
TRBV12-3/TRBV12-4	TRBD2	TRBJ2-7	few	CASSPGGVEQYF	TGTGCCAGCAGCCCGGGAGGGGTCGAGCAGTACTTC
TRBV7-8	.	TRBJ2-7	many	CASSLEAAHAYEQYF	TGTGCCAGCAGCTTAGAGGCAGCCCATGCCTACGAGCAGTACTTC
TRBV7-9	TRBD2	TRBJ2-3	.	CASSSPTSGGTDTQYF	TGTGCCAGCAGCTCCCCGACTAGCGGAGGCACAGATACGCAGTATTTT
TRBV7-3	TRBD2	TRBJ2-3	.	CASSTRGGPTDTQYF	TGTGCCAGCAGTACTCGGGGGGGCCCCACAGATACGCAGTATTTT
TRBV7-9	TRBD1	TRBJ1-1	.	CASRQGRGLKRDEAFF	TGTGCCAGCAGGCAGGGCAGGGGGCTTAAACGGGATGAAGCTTTCTTT
TRBV29-1	TRBD2	TRBJ2-5	.	CSVETRGGRETQYF	TGCAGCGTTGAAACGAGGGGAGGGCGGGAGACCCAGTACTTC
TRBV27	.	TRBJ2-7	few	CASVGQSAYEQYF	TGTGCCAGCGTCGGACAGTCCGCCTACGAGCAGTACTTC
TRBV7-3	TRBD2	TRBJ2-3	.	CASSTSGASTDTQYF	TGTGCCAGCAGCACAAGCGGGGCTAGCACAGATACGCAGTATTTT
TRBV7-9	TRBD1	TRBJ2-3	few	CASSIGDRGRTDTQYF	TGTGCCAGCAGCATCGGGGACAGGGGGAGAACAGATACGCAGTATTTT
TRBV27	.	TRBJ2-5	few	CASSLFRSETQYF	TGTGCCAGCAGTTTATTCCGGTCCGAGACCCAGTACTTC
TRBV12-3/TRBV12-4	.	TRBJ2-5	few	CASSLGVAEETQYF	TGTGCCAGCAGTTTAGGTGTGGCAGAAGAGACCCAGTACTTC
TRBV20-1	TRBD2	TRBJ2-1	few	CSARTSGDNEQFF	TGCAGTGCAAGGACTAGCGGGGACAATGAGCAGTTCTTC
TRBV29-1	.	TRBJ1-1	.	CSANFRVNTEAFF	TGCAGCGCCAACTTCCGGGTCAACACTGAAGCTTTCTTT
TRBV12-3/TRBV12-4	.	TRBJ2-3	.	CASSFLQGSTDTQYF	TGTGCCAGCAGTTTCCTACAGGGAAGCACAGATACGCAGTATTTT